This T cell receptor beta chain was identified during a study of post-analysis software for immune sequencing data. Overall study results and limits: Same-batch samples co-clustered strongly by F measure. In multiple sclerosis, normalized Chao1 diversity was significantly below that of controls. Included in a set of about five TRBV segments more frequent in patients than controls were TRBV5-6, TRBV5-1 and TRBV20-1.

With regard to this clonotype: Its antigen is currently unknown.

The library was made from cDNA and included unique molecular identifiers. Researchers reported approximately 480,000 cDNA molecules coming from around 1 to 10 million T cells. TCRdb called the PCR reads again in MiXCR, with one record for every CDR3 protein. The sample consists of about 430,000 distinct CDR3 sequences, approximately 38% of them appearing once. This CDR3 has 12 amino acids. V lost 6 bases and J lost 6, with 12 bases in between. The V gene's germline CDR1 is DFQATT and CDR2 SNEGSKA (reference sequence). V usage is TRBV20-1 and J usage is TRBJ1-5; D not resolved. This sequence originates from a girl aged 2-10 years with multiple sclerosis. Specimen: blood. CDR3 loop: CSALDSGQPQHF. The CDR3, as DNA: TGCAGTGCCCTAGATAGCGGTCAGCCCCAGCATTTT.